The sample holds a few counts of the clone carrying this T cell receptor beta chain. Original processing notes: Nucleated cell counts were estimated from reference gene primer amplification. Here immunoSEQ multiplex PCR was the method, and the copy in TCRdb shows in-frame clones only, minus some. V and J calls and clone size are as listed in that table; D and trimming were resolved from the DNA. The sample includes around 260,000 clones, 65% to 90% of them seen just once. This specimen comes from a study of blood T cell repertoires in COVID-19. As for the study in general: Material from acute and convalescent COVID-19 was sourced from the United States, Italy and Spain. T cells, B-cell-depleted T cells, or PBMCs provided the cDNA or gDNA that served as material.

CDR3 size: 13 residues. Germline V gene sequence: CDR1 LNHDA, CDR2 SQIVND (reference sequence). V gave up 5 bases and J gave up 0 bases, with 7 bases separating them. This chain links TRBV19 with TRBJ1-1; no definite D call. The receptor's source is a man aged 25-40 years with active or convalescent COVID-19. Material for sequencing was peripheral blood. Written as DNA, the CDR3 is TGTGCCAGTAGTGCCGGGGTGAACACTGAAGCTTTCTTT. Translating it yields CASSAGVNTEAFF.